This TCR beta chain was captured in a study of T cells in Graves' hyperthyroidism and ophthalmopathy (dated 2019 in TCRdb). Context from the whole study: Peripheral blood was sampled at the time of initial diagnosis, prior to any treatment. TCR V-J signatures able to tell the groups apart were searched for in a discovery cohort of 90 to 100 patients, of whom fewer than 45 had Graves' ophthalmopathy and roughly 57 had stable Graves' hyperthyroidism. Whether ophthalmopathy could be predicted prospectively was tested in an independent validation cohort made up of 18 to 20 hyperthyroidism patients plus 17 patients who later progressed to ophthalmopathy. For training and testing, the approximately 92 patients in the discovery cohort were randomly divided in a 7:3 ratio. In addition, the study compared T-cell repertoires in thyroid tissue and in blood from roughly 6 Graves' hyperthyroidism patients. After blood sampling, hyperthyroidism patients were treated with methimazole at a starting dose of 30 mg daily, and ophthalmopathy patients were treated with high-dose intravenous methylprednisolone. The paper describes TCR Vbeta CDR3 sequencing of 120 to 150 peripheral blood samples, made up of fewer than 50 ophthalmopathy patients, approximately 76 hyperthyroidism patients and 17 progressor patients.

Ophthalmopathy patients had moderately to severely active disease, Clinical Activity Score of at least 3, NOSPECS grade of at least 4, and duration under 3 months. Exclusion was applied to patients with uncontrolled infections, other autoimmune diseases, pregnancy or lactation. Diagnoses relied on clinical symptoms, serum thyroxine and TRAb, thyroid ultrasound and orbital computed tomography. PBMCs were isolated from about 10 ml of fresh peripheral blood by Ficoll-Paque density gradient centrifugation. Total RNA was extracted with Trizol reagent, and quality was checked on an Agilent 2100 Bioanalyzer. The cysteine opens and the phenylalanine closes a CDR3 of 12 amino acids. The retained sequence is limited to the CDR3, 36 bases, with the frame set at the first base. CDR1 SGHDT and CDR2 YYEEEE were looked up in the germline V gene. The V end loses 4 bases and the J end loses 5 bases, and a stretch of 9 bases separates them.

Broader findings and caveats from the paper: Ophthalmopathy was separated from stable hyperthyroidism by a 13 V-J signature model, with approximately 89% sensitivity and about 84% specificity obtained in cross-validation and 80%/75% obtained in testing. Most expanded thyroid clonotypes (frequency above 0.001) were also detected in blood, suggesting blood repertoires may reflect thyroid immune responses. In validation, progression to ophthalmopathy was predicted by the model with around 71% sensitivity and roughly 72% specificity, a median of approximately 6.5 months before onset. Sample size was not statistically predetermined, and blinding of investigators to group allocation was not performed.

The table lists this clonotype with many counts. This clone's antigen is unknown. Base qualities were left out, and no much larger clone turns up one base away. The TCR beta CDR3 regions were amplified from RNA transcripts. For the first round of RT-PCR on the TCR CDR3, the HTBI primer set was used together with the Qiagen OneStep RT-PCR kit. Libraries were constructed in a second round of multiplex PCR, after which size selection and purification were carried out. Libraries were sequenced paired-end with 100 bp reads on an Illumina HiSeq2000. As for how the authors treated the data: SOAPnuke was used to process the raw data, throwing out any read that contained adapters or uncalled bases, had a mean Phred below 15, or lacked an exact constant-primer or identifier match. High-quality paired reads were merged with COPE v1.2.5, and unique nucleotide sequences were defined as clonotypes. MiTCR v1.1 was used to align clonotypes to the IMGT TRBV, TRBD and TRBJ reference segments. The analysis was restricted to V-J combinations with a frequency above 0.0001, which together covered 99% to 99.2% of the repertoires. A TCS score was defined as the ratio between F50 (clonal expansion) and ExV (chaos), using BLOSUM62-based TCRdist between CDR3 peptides within each V-J. Welch's t-statistics and random forest reduced just over 500 V-J features to 13, which were used in a naive Bayes classifier (R e1071). Thyroid-blood repertoire similarity was quantified with the Morisita-Horn index. TCRdb reanalyzed the raw reads on its own, using fastp at Q25 for trimming and MiXCR for clone calling, and kept in-frame beta chains. Under each unique CDR3 protein, matching rows form one entry showing the most common genes and DNA. The authors' filters were not applied to this entry. The sample table holds hundreds of thousands of distinct CDR3 sequences, of which under 15% were seen once. Of the sample, approximately 4.3% is held by the ten largest clones.

The receptor was isolated from a woman aged 40 to 50 with Graves' ophthalmopathy. The rearrangement joined TRBV5-6 to TRBJ1-2, with the D gene too uncertain to name. Input material: blood. The DNA is TGTGCCAGCAGCCAGAATGGGTATGGCTACACCTTC. It specifies CASSQNGYGYTF.